Listed below are T cell receptor beta chains from one sample, sequenced in a study of response to subunit inactivated influenza vaccine. TCRdb used MiXCR to reprocess the RT-PCR reads, holding one entry per CDR3 protein. The sample lists fewer than 400,000 distinct CDR3 sequences; roughly 22% were seen once. Sample: PBMCs from blood, taken less than 22 months after vaccination. The receptors originated from a man between 50 and 75 years old who received an inactivated influenza vaccine. CDR3s include the opening cysteine and the closing phenylalanine or tryptophan. D genes are given only for firm matches. A row's size may be missing; if present it is once, few, many or a size class.

CDR3	DNA	V	J	size	D
CSAKSPGQGKSPLHF	TGCAGTGCTAAAAGCCCGGGACAGGGAAAATCACCCCTCCACTTT	TRBV20-1	TRBJ1-6	-	TRBD1
CASSLVSGGLGDTQYF	TGTGCCAGCAGCTTAGTTTCGGGGGGCCTTGGAGATACGCAGTATTTT	TRBV7-2	TRBJ2-3	-	-
CASSLTGTSGPYGTQYF	TGTGCCAGCAGCTTAACCGGGACTAGCGGTCCCTATGGTACGCAGTATTTT	TRBV7-2	TRBJ2-3	few	TRBD2
CASSPAGGPINEQFF	TGTGCCAGCTCACCAGCGGGAGGGCCGATAAATGAGCAGTTCTTC	TRBV18	TRBJ2-1	-	TRBD2
CSVTGTGSVYEQYF	TGCAGCGTTACCGGGACAGGGTCCGTCTACGAGCAGTACTTC	TRBV29-1	TRBJ2-7	-	TRBD1
CASSLVRGAYNEQFF	TGTGCCAGCAGCTTGGTGCGGGGAGCTTACAATGAGCAGTTCTTC	TRBV5-4	TRBJ2-1	-	-
CASSSSGTTSYNEQFF	TGTGCCAGCAGTTCGTCCGGGACAACTTCCTACAATGAGCAGTTCTTC	TRBV28	TRBJ2-1	few	-
CASSLGYYNEQFF	TGCGCCAGCAGCTTGGGTTATTACAATGAGCAGTTCTTC	TRBV5-1	TRBJ2-1	-	-
CSVEDVQGLNYGYTF	TGCAGCGTTGAAGATGTACAGGGCTTGAACTATGGCTACACCTTC	TRBV29-1	TRBJ1-2	few	-
CASRPMGGYGYTF	TGTGCCAGCAGGCCGATGGGTGGCTATGGCTACACCTTC	TRBV5-6	TRBJ1-2	-	-
CASSLLNGPTEAFF	TGTGCCAGCAGCTTACTCAACGGGCCGACAGAAGCTTTCTTT	TRBV11-2	TRBJ1-1	many	-
CASSAGFGSRGTDTQYF	TGTGCCAGCAGCGCAGGGTTCGGTAGTCGCGGCACAGATACGCAGTATTTT	TRBV9	TRBJ2-3	-	-
CASSQDGRGTEALF	TGTGCCAGCAGCCAAGATGGAAGGGGGACTGAAGCTTTATTT	TRBV3-1	TRBJ1-1	-	-
CSVGQKGGYTF	TGCAGCGTCGGACAGAAGGGTGGCTACACCTTC	TRBV29-1	TRBJ1-2	-	-
CASSVGASHTGELFF	TGTGCCAGCAGCGTAGGGGCTAGCCACACCGGGGAGCTGTTTTTT	TRBV9	TRBJ2-2	-	-
CASSFGRTYNEQFF	TGTGCCAGCAGTTTTGGACGGACCTACAATGAGCAGTTCTTC	TRBV12-3/TRBV12-4	TRBJ2-1	few	-
CASSVAEGVREKLFF	TGTGCCAGCAGCGTAGCTGAGGGGGTCCGGGAAAAACTGTTTTTT	TRBV9	TRBJ1-4	many	-
CASSRTGDYGYTF	TGCGCCAGCAGCCGGACAGGGGACTATGGCTACACCTTC	TRBV4-3	TRBJ1-2	many	TRBD1
CASSSWTVRNEKLFF	TGTGCCAGCAGCTCGTGGACAGTCCGTAATGAAAAACTGTTTTTT	TRBV7-9	TRBJ1-4	-	-
CASSQEGGRVHQPQHF	TGCGCCAGCAGCCAAGAAGGCGGCAGGGTTCATCAGCCCCAGCATTTT	TRBV4-3	TRBJ1-5	few	-
CASTDSALWVTEAFF	TGTGCCAGCACTGACAGCGCTCTATGGGTCACTGAAGCTTTCTTT	TRBV6-1	TRBJ1-1	-	-
CAISETYREGTQYF	TGTGCCATCAGTGAGACGTACAGGGAAGGGACCCAGTACTTC	TRBV10-3	TRBJ2-5	-	-
CASSHGVALHGYTF	TGTGCCAGCAGCCACGGGGTCGCTCTTCATGGCTACACCTTC	TRBV12-3/TRBV12-4	TRBJ1-2	many	-
CASSRGTSGNLSPGLEQYF	TGTGCCAGCAGTCGAGGGACTAGCGGGAACCTTTCTCCGGGCCTCGAGCAGTACTTC	TRBV6-1	TRBJ2-7	-	TRBD2
CASSQIVAGMSEQYF	TGCGCCAGCAGCCAAATCGTGGCAGGGATGAGCGAGCAGTACTTC	TRBV4-3	TRBJ2-7	-	-
CASSDINSNQPQHF	TGTGCCAGCAGTGATATCAATAGCAATCAGCCCCAGCATTTT	TRBV25-1	TRBJ1-5	-	-
CASSDNSGNTIYF	TGTGCCAGCAGTGACAATTCTGGAAACACCATATATTTT	TRBV12-3/TRBV12-4	TRBJ1-3	many	-
CASSQELGANQPQHF	TGTGCCAGCAGCCAAGAGCTGGGGGCCAATCAGCCCCAGCATTTT	TRBV4-2	TRBJ1-5	many	-
CASSQGDSDGYTF	TGCGCCAGCAGCCAAGGAGACTCGGATGGCTACACCTTC	TRBV5-1	TRBJ1-2	-	-
CASSRTEIDTGELFF	TGCGCCAGCAGCCGCACGGAGATAGACACCGGGGAGCTGTTTTTT	TRBV5-1	TRBJ2-2	many	-
CASSATGTAYNSPLHF	TGTGCCAGCAGTGCAACCGGGACAGCTTATAATTCACCCCTCCACTTT	TRBV6-2/TRBV6-3	TRBJ1-6	-	TRBD1
CSAERSGSNQPQHF	TGCAGTGCCGAGCGCAGCGGGAGCAATCAGCCCCAGCATTTT	TRBV20-1	TRBJ1-5	many	-
CSAKINNEQFF	TGCAGTGCGAAAATAAACAATGAGCAGTTCTTC	TRBV20-1	TRBJ2-1	-	-
CASSQGDRGNEKLFF	TGCGCCAGCAGCCAAGGGGACAGGGGGAATGAAAAACTGTTTTTT	TRBV4-1	TRBJ1-4	-	TRBD1
CASSLVDEQFF	TGTGCCAGCAGTTTAGTAGATGAGCAGTTCTTC	TRBV12-3/TRBV12-4	TRBJ2-1	few	-
CSPLTSGGYNEQFF	TGCAGCCCCCTAACTAGCGGGGGCTACAATGAGCAGTTCTTC	TRBV20-1	TRBJ2-1	-	TRBD2
CASSPSAGDGTQYF	TGTGCCAGCAGCCCCAGTGCGGGGGATGGGACCCAGTACTTC	TRBV7-9	TRBJ2-5	few	TRBD2
CASSLSGRAGYDGYTF	TGTGCCAGCAGCTTATCGGGGCGGGCCGGTTACGATGGCTACACCTTC	TRBV7-9	TRBJ1-2	few	-
CASSVRQGEGQETQYF	TGTGCCAGCAGCGTACGACAGGGTGAAGGGCAAGAGACCCAGTACTTC	TRBV7-9	TRBJ2-5	-	TRBD1
CACSGTLNTEAFF	TGTGCCTGTTCCGGCACCTTGAACACTGAAGCTTTCTTT	TRBV30	TRBJ1-1	-	-
CASSPPTGLGEKLFF	TGTGCCAGCTCACCGCCGACAGGGCTAGGCGAAAAACTGTTTTTT	TRBV18	TRBJ1-4	many	TRBD1
CASSQDLGRFNQPQHF	TGTGCCAGCAGCCAAGATTTGGGACGGTTCAATCAGCCCCAGCATTTT	TRBV4-2	TRBJ1-5	many	-
CASSATRNTIYF	TGTGCCAGCAGCGCTACGAGAAACACCATATATTTT	TRBV5-8	TRBJ1-3	few	-
CASSYPGGGELFF	TGTGCCAGCAGTTACCCCGGGGGAGGGGAGCTGTTTTTT	TRBV6-5	TRBJ2-2	-	-
CASSLGGTAYEQYF	TGTGCCAGCAGCTTAGGTGGGACAGCCTACGAGCAGTACTTC	TRBV7-9	TRBJ2-7	-	TRBD1
CASSQTGPRGEQYF	TGTGCCAGCAGCCAGACAGGGCCCCGGGGCGAGCAGTACTTC	TRBV11-2	TRBJ2-7	few	TRBD1